This record covers a single T cell receptor (beta chain). The protocol was immunoSEQ multiplex PCR, while the TCRdb copy is restricted to in-frame clones and leaves out a portion. The data hold about 660,000 clones, with roughly 86% observed a single time. With 4 bases removed from V and 9 bases from J, the gap between germline ends came to 4 bases. The CDR3 spans 9 residues. The germline V gene encodes CDR1 DFQATT and CDR2 SNEGSKA (reference sequence). The sample belongs to a study of shared T cell receptors in the human thymus. These data were likewise used in another study, on human thymus T cells. Per that study: During corrective heart surgery, resections were taken, and the thymus tissue came from them. Repertoires from thymus and blood appeared to show biased V and J gene usage. Overlap was high between thymic repertoires from unrelated individuals, as reported in related research.

The specimen sequenced was thymocytes. The receptor was isolated from a boy under three years old with a congenital heart defect. The gene calls are TRBV20-1 and TRBJ2-1; D remains unclear. The chain's CDR3 is CSANGEQFF. CDR3 nucleotide sequence: TGCAGTGCTAACGGTGAGCAGTTCTTC.